Given below is one TCR beta chain in context. Its antigen is currently not known. No base quality information exists; no much larger clone differs at one position. These data are taken from a study of T cells in localized non-small cell lung cancer (dated by TCRdb to the early 2020s). With regard to the full study: The study analyzed T cell repertoires of about 230 early-stage NSCLC patients, comparing tumors and uninvolved tumor-adjacent lungs. A mean age of around 66 years was recorded for the NSCLC patients, of whom around 120 were male and around 100 were female. The cohort comprised some 240 treatment-naïve NSCLC patients with resected, localized lung tumors.

V is shortened by 9 bases, J by 2 bases, and the region joining them spans 19 bases. The CDR3, cysteine through phenylalanine, is 15 amino acids long. The retained sequence is limited to the CDR3, 45 bases, with the frame set at the first base. In the germline V gene, CDR1 corresponds to MDHEN and CDR2 to SYDVKM. At diagnosis, peripheral blood, uninvolved tumor-adjacent lung and tumor were collected and stored as a combination of fresh-frozen and FFPE material. The immunoSEQ Assay was used to sequence TCR beta CDR3 regions from DNA. Per the source publication's procedure: T cell density was computed as TCR beta template counts normalized to usable DNA estimated by amplifying housekeeping genes. Richness was estimated with the preseqR package, extrapolating to 400,000 templates for PBMC samples and 120,000 templates for tissue samples. Clonality was taken to be one minus Pielou's evenness. Differential abundance testing on productive amino-acid clonotypes, with a minimum total count of 5 and an alpha of 0.1, was used to identify tissue-enriched TCRs. The Jaccard Index and the Morisita Overlap Index were used to measure repertoire overlap between compartments. GLIPH clustered TCR beta CDR3s with public tetramer-defined viral CDR3s; viral motifs required at least three viral sequences plus V-gene enrichment. TCRdb holds this immuneACCESS table with in-frame rearrangements only. Some clones are missing; in checked studies, unresolved V genes explain under half, and the rest has no known cause. V and J calls and clone size are as listed in that table; D and trimming were resolved from the DNA. The sample profile shows around 3,700 clones; roughly 22% of them were found once. The top ten clones comprise 6.5% of the sample.

Findings and caveats that apply to the study as a whole: Because of the exploratory design, TCR variables were selected using unadjusted p-values without false-discovery rate correction. Of the top 100 tumor clones, a median of approximately 60 were detected in paired uninvolved adjacent lung; roughly 29 were also among that lung's top 100. Because multi-region tumor sequencing was not performed, intratumor heterogeneity could not be ruled out. Longer overall survival was associated with higher blood T cell density, whereas shorter survival was associated with higher adjacent-lung clonality. Uninvolved tumor-adjacent lung showed the highest T cell clonality, higher than tumor, which suggests more focused antigenic responses in the uninvolved tumor-adjacent lung.

The sample in question was lung tumor tissue, obtained before any cancer treatment. The sequence links TRBV28 to TRBJ1-2; TRBD1 is perhaps the D gene, given 6 matching bases. The clonotype originates from a man aged 18-49 years with stage II lung adenocarcinoma. The CDR3: CASYPRGRRNYGYTF. The bases read TGTGCCAGTTACCCCCGGGGGCGACGGAACTATGGCTACACCTTC.